This TCR beta chain was sequenced in a study of T cell repertoires in cytomegalovirus infection. The overall study: From public TCR beta signatures came an indication of both CMV infection and matching HLA type.

Via MiXCR, TCRdb re-called the reads, giving one row per CDR3 protein. Among under 200,000 distinct CDR3 sequences listed, roughly 18% were seen once. The length of the CDR3 is 16 residues. V lost 5 bases and J lost 1, with 16 bases in between. CDR1 and CDR2 (germline): SEHNR, FQNEAQ (reference sequence). This rearrangement joins TRBV7-9 to TRBJ2-3; D unresolved. Source material: CD8+ T cells from PBMCs. The source of this sequence is a human donor in good health (CMV status not recorded). Some clones in this sample may be carry-over from other donors' samples. The CDR3 reads CASSPRSTAGTDTQYF. In nucleotides, the CDR3 is TGTGCCAGCAGCCCGCGGTCTACGGCGGGCACAGATACGCAGTATTTT.